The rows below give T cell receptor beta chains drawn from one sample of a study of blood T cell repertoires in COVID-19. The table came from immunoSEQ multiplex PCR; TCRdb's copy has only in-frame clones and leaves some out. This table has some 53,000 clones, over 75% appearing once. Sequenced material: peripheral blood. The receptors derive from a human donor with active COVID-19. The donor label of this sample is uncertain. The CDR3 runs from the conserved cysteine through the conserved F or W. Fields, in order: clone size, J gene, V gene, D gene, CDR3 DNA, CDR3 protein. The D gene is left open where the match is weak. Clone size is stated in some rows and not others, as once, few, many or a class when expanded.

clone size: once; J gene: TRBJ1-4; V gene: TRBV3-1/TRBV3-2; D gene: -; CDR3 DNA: TGTGCCAGCAGCCAGGGGGACAAGTTGTTTTTT; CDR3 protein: CASSQGDKLFF
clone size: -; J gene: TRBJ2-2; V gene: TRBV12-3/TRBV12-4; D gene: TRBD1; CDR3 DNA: TGTGCCAGCAGTCCGGGACAGGCAGGGGAGCTGTTTTTT; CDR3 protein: CASSPGQAGELFF
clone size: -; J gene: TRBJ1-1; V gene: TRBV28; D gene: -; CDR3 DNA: TGTGCCAGCAGTTTACCACACAACACTGAAGCTTTCTTT; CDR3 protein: CASSLPHNTEAFF
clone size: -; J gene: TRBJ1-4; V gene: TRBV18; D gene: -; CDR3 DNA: TGTGCCAGCTCACCATCCTTACAGAATGAAAAACTGTTTTTT; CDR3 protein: CASSPSLQNEKLFF
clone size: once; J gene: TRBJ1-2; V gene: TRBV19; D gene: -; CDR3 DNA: TGTGCCAGTAGTATAGGACAGGCAGGTGGCTACACCTTC; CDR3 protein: CASSIGQAGGYTF
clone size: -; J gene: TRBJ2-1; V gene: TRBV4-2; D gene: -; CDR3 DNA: TGTGCCAGCAGCCAAGAGTTGATAAGCGATATCTACAATGAGCAGTTCTTC; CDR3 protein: CASSQELISDIYNEQFF
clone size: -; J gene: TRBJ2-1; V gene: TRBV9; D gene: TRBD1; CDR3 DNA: TGTGCCAGCAGCGACTCGGACAGGGGAGAGTCCTATGAGCAGTTCTTC; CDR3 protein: CASSDSDRGESYEQFF
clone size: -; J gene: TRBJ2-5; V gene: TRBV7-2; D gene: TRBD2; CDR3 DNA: TGTGCCAGCAGCTTAGAACTAGCGAGCCAAGAGACCCAGTACTTC; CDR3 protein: CASSLELASQETQYF
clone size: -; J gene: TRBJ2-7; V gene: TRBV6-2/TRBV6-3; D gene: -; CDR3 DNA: TGTGCCAGCAGTTACCCTAATTACGAGCAGTACTTC; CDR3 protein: CASSYPNYEQYF
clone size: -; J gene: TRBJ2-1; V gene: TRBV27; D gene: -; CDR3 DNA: TGTGCCAGCATCGGATTTATATCATGCGTGCTCCGGGGGTTGGCTGAGCAGTTCTTC; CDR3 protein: CASIGFISCVLRGLAEQFF
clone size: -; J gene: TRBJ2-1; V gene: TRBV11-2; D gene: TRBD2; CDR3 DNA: TGTGCCAGCAGCTTATTAGCGGGTTCCTACAATGAGCAGTTCTTC; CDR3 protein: CASSLLAGSYNEQFF
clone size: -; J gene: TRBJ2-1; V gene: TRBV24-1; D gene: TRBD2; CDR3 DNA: TGTGCCACCAGTGAATCAATGACTAGCGGGGGATACAATGAGCAGTTCTTC; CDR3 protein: CATSESMTSGGYNEQFF
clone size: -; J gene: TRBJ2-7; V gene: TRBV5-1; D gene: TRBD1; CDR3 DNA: TGCGCCAGCAGCCATCTTCCATTGATTGACAGGGCACATGAGCAGTACTTC; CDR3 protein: CASSHLPLIDRAHEQYF
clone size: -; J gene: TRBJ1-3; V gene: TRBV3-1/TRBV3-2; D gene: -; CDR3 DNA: TGTGCCAGCAGCCAAGCGGTAGGGGGCTCTGGAAACACCATATATTTT; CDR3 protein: CASSQAVGGSGNTIYF
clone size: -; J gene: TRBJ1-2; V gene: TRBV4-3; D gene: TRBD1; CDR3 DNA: TGCGCCAGCAGCCAGACTGGGACAGCAGACTATGGCTACACCTTC; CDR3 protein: CASSQTGTADYGYTF
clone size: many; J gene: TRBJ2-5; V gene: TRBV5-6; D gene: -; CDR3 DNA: TGTGCCAGCAGCTTGGATCTGGGCCCGAAGGAAGAGACCCAGTACTTC; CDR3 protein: CASSLDLGPKEETQYF
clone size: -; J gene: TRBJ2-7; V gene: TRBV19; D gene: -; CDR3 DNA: TGTGCCAGTAGGGCGATCCAGGCTGCGTCCTACGAGCAGTACTTC; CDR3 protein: CASRAIQAASYEQYF
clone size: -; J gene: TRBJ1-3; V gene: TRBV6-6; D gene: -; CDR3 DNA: TGTGCCAGCAGCAAACAGGGCTCTGGAAACACCATATATTTT; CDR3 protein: CASSKQGSGNTIYF
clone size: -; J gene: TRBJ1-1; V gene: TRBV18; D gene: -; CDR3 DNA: TGTGCCAGCTCACCGTCGGGTGGGACTGAAGCTTTCTTT; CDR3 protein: CASSPSGGTEAFF
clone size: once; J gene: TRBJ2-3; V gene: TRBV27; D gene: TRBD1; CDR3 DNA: TGTGCCAGCAGTTTATTAGGGTCAGGGGGCGTCTCATCAGATACGCAGTATTTT; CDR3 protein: CASSLLGSGGVSSDTQYF
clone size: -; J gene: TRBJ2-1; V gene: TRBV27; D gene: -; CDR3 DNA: TGTGCCAGCAGTAGTGGTACTGACTACCTCGGTGAGCAGTTCTTC; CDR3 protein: CASSSGTDYLGEQFF
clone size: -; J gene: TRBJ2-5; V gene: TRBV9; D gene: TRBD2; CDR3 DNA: TGTGCCAGCAGCCCCCGGACTAGCGGGGGGAATGGGGAGACCCAGTACTTC; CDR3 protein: CASSPRTSGGNGETQYF
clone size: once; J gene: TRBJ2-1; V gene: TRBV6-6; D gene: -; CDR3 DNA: TGTGCCAGCAGTCCAGGGATTATCAGGGAACTTTACAATGAGCAGTTCTTC; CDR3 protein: CASSPGIIRELYNEQFF
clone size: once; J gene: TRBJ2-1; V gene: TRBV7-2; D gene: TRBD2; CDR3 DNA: TGTGCCAGCAGCCGGATCGGGACTAGTGTAAATGAGCAGTTCTTC; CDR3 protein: CASSRIGTSVNEQFF
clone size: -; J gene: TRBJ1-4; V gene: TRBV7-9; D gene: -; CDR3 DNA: TGTGCCAGCAGCTTCGGGGGTTTGGAAAAACTGTTTTTT; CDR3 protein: CASSFGGLEKLFF
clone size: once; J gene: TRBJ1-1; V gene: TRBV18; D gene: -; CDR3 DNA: TGTGCCAGCTCACCCAGACGGGGAAACACTGAAGCTTTCTTT; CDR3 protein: CASSPRRGNTEAFF
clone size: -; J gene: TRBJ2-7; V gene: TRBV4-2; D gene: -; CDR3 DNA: TGTGCCAGCAGCCAAGTGGGCGACAGGACCTACGAGCAGTACTTC; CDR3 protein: CASSQVGDRTYEQYF
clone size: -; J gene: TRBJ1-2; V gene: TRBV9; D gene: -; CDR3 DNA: TGTGCCAGCAGCGTAGAGGGGAACTCTAACTATGGCTACACCTTC; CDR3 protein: CASSVEGNSNYGYTF